Below, one TCR beta chain is given with its context. The data originate from a study of control samples from healthy donors and cancer patients. The assay was immunoSEQ multiplex PCR, and TCRdb's table has in-frame clones only and misses some. The sample records hundreds of thousands of clones, roughly 87% being singletons. This CDR3 comprises 15 residues. The J segment lost 3 bases and the V segment lost 4 bases, leaving 5 bases of the junction unmatched. From germline, CDR1 is MNHEY and CDR2 SVGAGI. The rearrangement joins TRBV6-5 to TRBJ1-1, with 10 bases that match TRBD1. This receptor was obtained from a woman in her sixties or seventies with lung cancer. The material sequenced was PBMCs. The CDR3 loop is CASSSGQGRDTEAFF. CDR3 in DNA: TGTGCCAGCAGTTCGGGACAGGGGAGGGACACTGAAGCTTTCTTT.